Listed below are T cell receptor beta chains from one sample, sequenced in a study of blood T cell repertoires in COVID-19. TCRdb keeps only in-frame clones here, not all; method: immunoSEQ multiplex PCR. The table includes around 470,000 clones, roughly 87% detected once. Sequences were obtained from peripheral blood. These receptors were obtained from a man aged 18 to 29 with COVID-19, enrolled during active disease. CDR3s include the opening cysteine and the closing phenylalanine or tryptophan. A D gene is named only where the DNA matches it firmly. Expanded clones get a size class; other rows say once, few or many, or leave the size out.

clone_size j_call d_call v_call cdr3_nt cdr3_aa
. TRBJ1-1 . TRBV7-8 TGTGCCAGCAGCTTGTCGGGGGGGTACTTGAACACTGAAGCTTTCTTT CASSLSGGYLNTEAFF
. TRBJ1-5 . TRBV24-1 TGTGCCACCAGTGACAGGGGTCCTCAGCCCCAGCATTTT CATSDRGPQPQHF
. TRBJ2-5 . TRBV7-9 TGTGCCAGCGGAGACAGCGCCCCGGAGACCCAGTACTTC CASGDSAPETQYF
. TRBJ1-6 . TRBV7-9 TGTGCCAGCAGCGACAGCAATTCACCCCTCCACTTT CASSDSNSPLHF
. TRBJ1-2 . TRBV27 TGTGCCAGCAGACCGGCAGGGAACTATGGCTACACCTTC CASRPAGNYGYTF
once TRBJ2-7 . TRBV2 TGTGCCAGCGGAGGAGAGGTGGAGCAGTACTTC CASGGEVEQYF
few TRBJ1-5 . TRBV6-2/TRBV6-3 TGTGCCAGCACCCCGAGTGGGGTGGGAAGGGGGAGCAATCAGCCCCAGCATTTT CASTPSGVGRGSNQPQHF
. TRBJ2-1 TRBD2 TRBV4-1 TGCGCCAGCAGCAACCGACTAGCGGACACAATGAGCAGTTTCATGCAGTTCTTC CASSNRLADTMSSFMQFF
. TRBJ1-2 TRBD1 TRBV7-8 TGTGCCAGCAGCTCCACGCTATTTACAGGGGGCGGACATGGCTACACCTTC CASSSTLFTGGGHGYTF
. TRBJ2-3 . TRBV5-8 TGTGCCAGCAGCTTGGACAGTATCACAGATACGCAGTATTTT CASSLDSITDTQYF
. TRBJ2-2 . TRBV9 TGTGCCAGCAGCTTCCACCGACATGAAGTGAGCACCGGGGAGCTGTTTTTT CASSFHRHEVSTGELFF
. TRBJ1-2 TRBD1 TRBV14 TGTGCCAGCAGCCAAGATCTGCAGGGGGACTATGGCTACACCTTC CASSQDLQGDYGYTF
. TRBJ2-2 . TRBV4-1 TGCGCCAGCAGCCAAGTAGTAGTGAGGTGGACTAACACCGGGGAGCTGTTTTTT CASSQVVVRWTNTGELFF